The entry below gives a single T cell receptor beta chain sequence along with its context. These data originate in a study of shared T cell receptors in the human thymus. After removal of 7 bases from V and 4 bases from J, the junction contained 22 bases not matched to a gene. The CDR3 has 19 amino acids. The germline gives CDR1 SGHTA, CDR2 FQGNSA. Method: immunoSEQ multiplex PCR; TCRdb's copy keeps in-frame clones and lacks some. The sample has about 660,000 clones, around 87% seen once; the top ten hold 0.0095% to 0.013%. These data also formed part of another study, on human thymus T cells.

Sample: thymocytes. This clonotype originated in a boy in the first two years of life with a congenital heart defect. J is TRBJ2-5 and V is TRBV7-2, with 9 bases lining up with TRBD2. The CDR3 DNA follows: TGTGCCAGCACCCCTTCGGGCGGCGGGAGGGCCGAAAGGGGAGAGACCCAGTACTTC. It codes for CASTPSGGGRAERGETQYF.